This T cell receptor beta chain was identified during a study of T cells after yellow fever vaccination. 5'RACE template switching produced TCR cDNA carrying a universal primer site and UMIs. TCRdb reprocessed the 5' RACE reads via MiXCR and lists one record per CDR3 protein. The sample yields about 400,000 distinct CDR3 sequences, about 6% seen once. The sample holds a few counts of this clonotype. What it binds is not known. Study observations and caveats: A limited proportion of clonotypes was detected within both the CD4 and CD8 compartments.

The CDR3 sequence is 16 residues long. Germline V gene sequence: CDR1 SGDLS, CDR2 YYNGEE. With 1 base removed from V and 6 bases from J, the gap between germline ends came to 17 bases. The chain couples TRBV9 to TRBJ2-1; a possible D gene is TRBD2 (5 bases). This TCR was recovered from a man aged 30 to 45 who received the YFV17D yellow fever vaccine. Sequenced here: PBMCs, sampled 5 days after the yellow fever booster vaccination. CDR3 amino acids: CASSVSGPAAGNEQFF. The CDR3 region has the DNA TGTGCCAGCAGCGTAAGTGGTCCAGCGGCTGGCAATGAGCAGTTCTTC. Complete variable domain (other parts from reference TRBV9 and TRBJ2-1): DSGVTQTPKHLITATGQRVTLRCSPRSGDLSVYWYQQSLDQGLQFLIQYYNGEERAKGNILERFSAQQFPDLHSELNLSSLELGDSALYFCASSVSGPAAGNEQFFGPGTRLTVL.